Given below is one T cell receptor beta chain in context. Enrolment of Seattle patients took place during active infection, and they were followed longitudinally. The data belong to a study of blood T cell repertoires in COVID-19. About the study: Italy, Spain and the United States were the sources of the convalescent and acute COVID-19 samples. PBMCs, B-cell-depleted T cells, or T cells provided the cDNA or gDNA that made up the material.

The CDR3 has 16 residues. Germline V gives CDR1 LNHDA, CDR2 SQIVND (reference sequence). V lost 3 bases to trimming and J lost 2 bases, with 16 bases between them. Per the original data handling: Amplified reference gene primers provided the basis for estimating nucleated cell counts. Clones were sequenced by immunoSEQ multiplex PCR, and TCRdb holds only the in-frame ones, with some missing. V and J calls and clone size are given by that table; D and trimming were obtained from the DNA. Counted here are 70,000 to 100,000 clones, approximately 88% occurring once; the ten biggest clones make up roughly 2.5%.

The clonotype comes from a man aged 45 to 65 with COVID-19, enrolled during active disease. The chain links TRBV19 to TRBJ1-2; weak D call: TRBD1 (6 bases). The sample taken for sequencing was peripheral blood. CDR3 nucleotides: TGTGCCAGTAGTATCCGAGTGGGACAACTGAACTATGGCTACACCTTC. This translates into CASSIRVGQLNYGYTF.